The rows below give T cell receptor beta chains drawn from one sample of a study of PD-L1 blockade in urothelial cancer. The data were produced by immunoSEQ multiplex PCR, yet TCRdb's version contains in-frame clones alone and is incomplete. The table has 48,000 or so clones, 70% to 90% seen once; the top ten hold 8.8%. This sample comprised PBMCs, obtained around atezolizumab (anti-PD-L1) treatment. The receptors stem from a man between 65 and 80 years old with urothelial cancer. CDR3s include the opening cysteine and the closing phenylalanine or tryptophan. The order of the fields is CDR3 DNA, CDR3 protein, clone size, D gene, J gene, V gene. A D gene is named only where the DNA matches it firmly. Part of the rows lack a size; the others show once, few, many or a class for expanded clones.

TGTGCCAGCAGCTCTCCAGGGGGGGAGACCCAGTACTTC	CASSSPGGETQYF	.	.	TRBJ2-5	TRBV28
TGTGCCAGCAGCCAGACAGGGGGCAGGGACGCTAGCACAGATACGCAGTATTTT	CASSQTGGRDASTDTQYF	few	TRBD1	TRBJ2-3	TRBV28
TGTGCTAGCAGCGTCGACAGGGGTTGGGAGCAGTACTTC	CASSVDRGWEQYF	.	TRBD1	TRBJ2-7	TRBV7-7
TGTGCCTGGAGTGTACAGGGGGGAGTTACAACTAATGAAAAACTGTTTTTT	CAWSVQGGVTTNEKLFF	few	TRBD1	TRBJ1-4	TRBV30
TGTGCCAGCAGTTGGACAGGGGGTGGCTACACCTTC	CASSWTGGGYTF	.	TRBD1	TRBJ1-2	TRBV6-5
TGTGCCACCCTACGAAACCCTCTTAGACAGGAAGTACCTGAAGCTTTCTTT	CATLRNPLRQEVPEAFF	.	.	TRBJ1-1	TRBV28
TGTGCCAGCTCCTCCCCGGCTCGACTAGCGGAGTACAATGAGCAGTTCTTC	CASSSPARLAEYNEQFF	.	TRBD2	TRBJ2-1	TRBV2
TGTGCCAGCAGCTTCTTTTATGAAGCTTTCTTT	CASSFFYEAFF	few	.	TRBJ1-1	TRBV7-2
TGCAGCGTACGGACACAGAACACTGAAGCTTTCTTT	CSVRTQNTEAFF	.	.	TRBJ1-1	TRBV29-1
TGTGCCAGCAGCTTATTTGCCCCCGAGGAAGGCTACACCTTC	CASSLFAPEEGYTF	.	.	TRBJ1-2	TRBV7-2
TGTGCCAGCAGCCCCCCGTTCGTCGGGAGGTCGTACTTC	CASSPPFVGRSYF	.	TRBD2	TRBJ2-7	TRBV11-2
TGTGCCAGCAGGGACACCTGGGCCACTGAAGCTTTCTTT	CASRDTWATEAFF	.	.	TRBJ1-1	TRBV2
TGTGCCAGCAGTCCCGACATCGCCGGGGCCAACGTCCTGACTTTC	CASSPDIAGANVLTF	.	.	TRBJ2-6	TRBV2
TGCGCCAGCAGTGAGTCAGGGGGAGCAGTGGGAAACACCATATATTTT	CASSESGGAVGNTIYF	.	.	TRBJ1-3	TRBV10-2
TGTGCCAGCAGTCCCATAGTTAATGAGCAGTTCTTC	CASSPIVNEQFF	.	.	TRBJ2-1	TRBV7-8
TGTGCCAGTACCCTCGGAGGGGATCAAGAGACCCAGTACTTC	CASTLGGDQETQYF	.	.	TRBJ2-5	TRBV19
TGTGCCAGCAGCGCCACACGCGAGCAGTACTTC	CASSATREQYF	.	.	TRBJ2-7	TRBV2
TGTGCCAGTAGATTGACAGGGACTAATGAAAAACTGTTTTTT	CASRLTGTNEKLFF	.	TRBD1	TRBJ1-4	TRBV19
TGTGCCTGGAGTCAGACTAGAGACGAGCAGTACTTC	CAWSQTRDEQYF	.	.	TRBJ2-7	TRBV30
TGTGCCAGCAGCTTGGGCAAAGCCGACTATGGCTACACCTTC	CASSLGKADYGYTF	few	.	TRBJ1-2	TRBV5-6
TGTGCCAGCAGCCACATCGGGACTAGCGGGAGGGCCAGTTCTGAGACCCAGTACTTC	CASSHIGTSGRASSETQYF	.	TRBD2	TRBJ2-5	TRBV7-9
TGTGCCAGCAGCCTAGGCGGGGGGTCAAACATTCAGTACTTC	CASSLGGGSNIQYF	.	TRBD2	TRBJ2-4	TRBV9
TGTGCCAGTAGGGCGCTAGTCTCCTACGAGCAGTACTTC	CASRALVSYEQYF	.	.	TRBJ2-7	TRBV19
TGCAGCGTCGCCGGGACAGTGACGGGGGAGCTGTTTTTT	CSVAGTVTGELFF	.	TRBD1	TRBJ2-2	TRBV29-1
TGTGCCAGCAGTGGCCGGGACAGGGGGCGCACAAACTATGGCTACACCTTC	CASSGRDRGRTNYGYTF	.	TRBD1	TRBJ1-2	TRBV2
TGTGCCAGCAGCTTGGTTCGGAACGGGAGGGATGGATGGGAGACCCAGTACTTC	CASSLVRNGRDGWETQYF	few	TRBD2	TRBJ2-5	TRBV5-6
TGTGCCAGTAGTGAGCGGGCCATCTCCTACGAGCAGTACTTC	CASSERAISYEQYF	.	.	TRBJ2-7	TRBV19
TGTGCCAGCGTACGAACTAGCACAGATACGCAGTATTTT	CASVRTSTDTQYF	.	.	TRBJ2-3	TRBV2
TGTGCCAGCAGTTTCCACTCCGGGACAGTCATCTATGGCTACACCTTC	CASSFHSGTVIYGYTF	once	TRBD1	TRBJ1-2	TRBV6-5
TGTGCCAGCATCCGGACAGGGGGTCCCTACAATGAGCAGTTCTTC	CASIRTGGPYNEQFF	.	TRBD1	TRBJ2-1	TRBV2
TGTGCCAGCAACCCCCGGAGGGGCTTCGAAGAGACCCAGTACTTC	CASNPRRGFEETQYF	once	.	TRBJ2-5	TRBV28
TGTGCCAGCAGTGCCCAGGGCCACGAGCAGTACTTC	CASSAQGHEQYF	.	.	TRBJ2-7	TRBV6-5
TGCGCCAGCCACGGAGCCTCCTACAATGAGCAGTTCTTC	CASHGASYNEQFF	.	.	TRBJ2-1	TRBV5-1
TGCGCCAGCAGTGAGTCCCTCACAGGCCCGCAGTACTTC	CASSESLTGPQYF	.	.	TRBJ2-7	TRBV10-1
TGTGCCAGCAGCTTAGGAGGGATGGGGCCCCAGCATTTT	CASSLGGMGPQHF	.	.	TRBJ1-5	TRBV7-9
TGTGCCAGCAGTTACCCCGGGGGGAGCACTGAAGCTTTCTTT	CASSYPGGSTEAFF	.	.	TRBJ1-1	TRBV6-6
TGTGCCAGCAGTCAATGGGAGATATATTTTGGGTTAGAGTCGGGGCAAGAGACCCAGTACTTC	CASSQWEIYFGLESGQETQYF	.	.	TRBJ2-5	TRBV28
TGTGCCAGTAGTACGACAGCCGCTAGCACAGATACGCAGTATTTT	CASSTTAASTDTQYF	.	.	TRBJ2-3	TRBV19
TGTGCCAGCAGCTTGGACGAAGCGGAGTACAATGAGCAGTTCTTC	CASSLDEAEYNEQFF	.	.	TRBJ2-1	TRBV5-4
TGTGCCAGCAGCCCCTCTTTGTCAGGGCTCTACGAGCAGTACTTC	CASSPSLSGLYEQYF	.	.	TRBJ2-7	TRBV28
TGTGCCAGCAGTTGGAGCGGGGGAAACAATCAGCCCCAGCATTTT	CASSWSGGNNQPQHF	once	.	TRBJ1-5	TRBV28
TGTGCCAGCGGCGGGAACCCCCCCGTCGAGCAGTACTTC	CASGGNPPVEQYF	.	.	TRBJ2-7	TRBV2
TGCGCCAGCAGCTTGGAAGGGGTACGAGAGACCCAGTACTTC	CASSLEGVRETQYF	.	.	TRBJ2-5	TRBV5-1
TGTGCCAGCTCACCACCGGCGGGGGCCTACAATGAGCAGTTCTTC	CASSPPAGAYNEQFF	.	TRBD2	TRBJ2-1	TRBV18
TGTGCCAGCAGTTCCCGACAGGAGAACACCGGGGAGCTGTTTTTT	CASSSRQENTGELFF	.	.	TRBJ2-2	TRBV27
TGTGCCAGCAGCTTAGAAATCTTGAACACTGAAGCTTTCTTT	CASSLEILNTEAFF	.	.	TRBJ1-1	TRBV11-2
TGTGCCAGCAGCTACCCCAGGGCCCAGGGCTACGAGCAGTACTTC	CASSYPRAQGYEQYF	.	.	TRBJ2-7	TRBV7-2
TGCGCCAGCAGCTTTGGTAGGGGTAGTGGCACAGATACGCAGTATTTT	CASSFGRGSGTDTQYF	.	.	TRBJ2-3	TRBV5-1
TGTGCCTGGAAAGGTGTTACCGGGGTAGGAGGCTACACCTTC	CAWKGVTGVGGYTF	.	.	TRBJ1-2	TRBV30
TGTGCCAGCAGCTTGACTAGGGCCACCGGGGAGCTGTTTTTT	CASSLTRATGELFF	.	.	TRBJ2-2	TRBV7-2
TGTGCCAGCAGTGCGCTAGCGGGGTCGAATGAGCAGTTCTTC	CASSALAGSNEQFF	.	TRBD2	TRBJ2-1	TRBV6-1
TGCGCCAGCAGCTTAATGTTGACCGGGGACTCAAATGGCTACACCTTC	CASSLMLTGDSNGYTF	.	.	TRBJ1-2	TRBV5-1
TGTGCCAGCAGTCCACTCAACAGGAACGACGGGGGGGAAAAACTGTTTTTT	CASSPLNRNDGGEKLFF	.	.	TRBJ1-4	TRBV28
TGTGCCAGCAGCTTAGCCCAGGGGTCGGGTGAAAAACTGTTTTTT	CASSLAQGSGEKLFF	.	.	TRBJ1-4	TRBV11-2
TGCGCCAGCAGCTCGGACAGCTACGAGCAGTACTTC	CASSSDSYEQYF	once	.	TRBJ2-7	TRBV5-1